The following is a TCR beta chain sequence with its context. Sequencing used immunoSEQ multiplex PCR; TCRdb keeps in-frame clones, though not all of them. The repertoire holds 430,000 or so clones, with 88% as singletons. These data belong to a study of blood T cell repertoires in COVID-19. The V end was cut by 3 bases, the J end by 2 bases, with 5 bases between. Per germline, CDR1 SGHAT and CDR2 FQNNGV. The CDR3 sequence is 13 residues long. The receptor was isolated from a woman between 18 and 29 years old who had been exposed to COVID-19. Sequencing used PBMCs or T cells enriched from blood (not recorded which). The gene calls are TRBV11-2 and TRBJ1-5; no clear D gene. The CDR3 loop is CASSFQGNQPQHF. CDR3 sequence (DNA): TGTGCCAGCAGCTTTCAGGGCAATCAGCCCCAGCATTTT.